Listed below are T cell receptor beta chains from one sample, sequenced in a study of T cell responses to AZD1222 COVID-19 vaccine. Sequencing was performed with immunoSEQ multiplex PCR; in TCRdb, only in-frame clones are kept and a portion is missing. Of about 120,000 clones in the sample, 88% were seen once. The sample here was peripheral blood, taken on day 0 of MenACWY control vaccination. The receptors were sampled from an adult in good health. Both conserved end residues are part of each CDR3. The D gene is left open where the match is weak. Expanded clones get a size class; other rows say once, few or many, or leave the size out.

D: -; length: 16; V: TRBV16; size: -; J: TRBJ1-3; DNA: TGTGCCAGCAGCCAATCTGTACAGTCGGGAGGAAACACCATATATTTT; CDR3: CASSQSVQSGGNTIYF
D: -; length: 13; V: TRBV12-3/TRBV12-4; size: -; J: TRBJ1-1; DNA: TGTGCCAGCACCAGTAGGAGGAACACTGAAGCTTTCTTT; CDR3: CASTSRRNTEAFF
D: -; length: 15; V: TRBV5-1; size: -; J: TRBJ2-1; DNA: TGCGCCAGCAGCCCTCCCCGAGGGACCTACAATGAGCAGTTCTTC; CDR3: CASSPPRGTYNEQFF
D: TRBD2; length: 15; V: TRBV6-5; size: -; J: TRBJ2-7; DNA: TGTGCCAGCAGTTACATTGTAGCGGGAGGGTACGAGCAGTACTTC; CDR3: CASSYIVAGGYEQYF
D: -; length: 17; V: TRBV3-1/TRBV3-2; size: -; J: TRBJ2-6; DNA: TGTGCCAGCAGCCAAGATTCTCGGGATTCTGGGGCCAACGTCCTGACTTTC; CDR3: CASSQDSRDSGANVLTF
D: -; length: 16; V: TRBV6-5; size: -; J: TRBJ1-1; DNA: TGTGCCAGCAGTTACTCATCTGCAGGCCTGAACACTGAAGCTTTCTTT; CDR3: CASSYSSAGLNTEAFF
D: -; length: 13; V: TRBV5-6; size: -; J: TRBJ2-4; DNA: TGTGCCAGCAGCTCGGGGCCCGGGGCACATCAGTACTTC; CDR3: CASSSGPGAHQYF
D: -; length: 15; V: TRBV7-6; size: -; J: TRBJ2-1; DNA: TGTGCCAGCACCCTCAGAGCTAGCCGTTACAATGAGCAGTTCTTC; CDR3: CASTLRASRYNEQFF
D: TRBD1; length: 14; V: TRBV5-1; size: few; J: TRBJ1-1; DNA: TGCGCCAGCAGCCCCGGACAGGGGGTCACTGAAGCTTTCTTT; CDR3: CASSPGQGVTEAFF
D: -; length: 11; V: TRBV5-1; size: -; J: TRBJ2-3; DNA: TGCGCCAGCAGCTTGGCCGATACGCAGTATTTT; CDR3: CASSLADTQYF
D: -; length: 14; V: TRBV19; size: -; J: TRBJ2-7; DNA: TGTGCCAGTAGTATTTTTACAGGGCTATACGAGCAGTACTTC; CDR3: CASSIFTGLYEQYF
D: TRBD1; length: 13; V: TRBV30; size: once; J: TRBJ1-3; DNA: TGTGCCTGGTTGACAGGGGCTGGAAACACCATATATTTT; CDR3: CAWLTGAGNTIYF
D: -; length: 14; V: TRBV5-4; size: -; J: TRBJ2-7; DNA: TGTGCCAGCAGCTTGGGCGGAGGGGACTACGAGCAGTACTTC; CDR3: CASSLGGGDYEQYF
D: TRBD1; length: 14; V: TRBV10-3; size: -; J: TRBJ1-2; DNA: TGTGCCATCAGTAGAACAGGGGTTCCCTATGGCTACACCTTC; CDR3: CAISRTGVPYGYTF
D: TRBD1; length: 14; V: TRBV15; size: -; J: TRBJ2-3; DNA: TGTGCCACCAGCAGAGGGACAGGGGAGGCGACGCAGTATTTT; CDR3: CATSRGTGEATQYF
D: TRBD2; length: 15; V: TRBV4-1; size: -; J: TRBJ2-3; DNA: TGCGCCAGCAGCCAGCACGGGACTAGCGCAGATACGCAGTATTTT; CDR3: CASSQHGTSADTQYF
D: -; length: 12; V: TRBV9; size: -; J: TRBJ1-3; DNA: TGTGCCAGCAGCGGCCCTGGAAACACCATATATTTT; CDR3: CASSGPGNTIYF
D: -; length: 15; V: TRBV18; size: -; J: TRBJ2-7; DNA: TGTGCCAGCTCACCACCAGGAGCGGGCCGCTACGAGCAGTACTTC; CDR3: CASSPPGAGRYEQYF
D: TRBD2; length: 15; V: TRBV2; size: -; J: TRBJ2-1; DNA: TGTGCCAGCAGTGCCGAGGGACTAGCGGGAAATGAGCAGTTCTTC; CDR3: CASSAEGLAGNEQFF
D: TRBD2; length: 14; V: TRBV28; size: -; J: TRBJ2-7; DNA: TGTGCCAGCAGTTTTGCGGGAGCGTTGGGGGAGCAGTACTTC; CDR3: CASSFAGALGEQYF
D: TRBD2; length: 15; V: TRBV2; size: -; J: TRBJ2-2; DNA: TGTGCCAGCATCAAGGCTAGCGGATCCACCGGGGAGCTGTTTTTT; CDR3: CASIKASGSTGELFF
D: TRBD1; length: 15; V: TRBV6-5; size: -; J: TRBJ2-7; DNA: TGTGCCAGCAGTTACTCGCCAGGGGGCGGGTACGAGCAGTACTTC; CDR3: CASSYSPGGGYEQYF
D: TRBD1; length: 15; V: TRBV28; size: -; J: TRBJ1-1; DNA: TGTGCCAGCAGTCGTCAGGGGGCCAGGGACACTGAAGCTTTCTTT; CDR3: CASSRQGARDTEAFF
D: -; length: 12; V: TRBV24-1; size: -; J: TRBJ2-7; DNA: TGTGCCACCAGTGACGGCAGCTACGAGCAGTACTTC; CDR3: CATSDGSYEQYF
D: -; length: 15; V: TRBV6-4; size: -; J: TRBJ2-3; DNA: TGTGCCAGCAGTCCCGACAACGCGGGATCAGATACGCAGTATTTT; CDR3: CASSPDNAGSDTQYF
D: -; length: 13; V: TRBV24-1; size: -; J: TRBJ1-2; DNA: TGTGCCACCAGTCGGGGGACCAACTATGGCTACACCTTC; CDR3: CATSRGTNYGYTF
D: -; length: 16; V: TRBV15; size: -; J: TRBJ1-4; DNA: TGTGCCACCAGCAGGGTCACAGGGCAGCGAAATGAAAAACTGTTTTTT; CDR3: CATSRVTGQRNEKLFF
D: -; length: 13; V: TRBV11-2; size: once; J: TRBJ2-5; DNA: TGTGCCAGCAGCCAAGAGCGAGGAGAGACCCAGTACTTC; CDR3: CASSQERGETQYF
D: TRBD1; length: 14; V: TRBV2; size: -; J: TRBJ1-1; DNA: TGTGCCAGCAGGACAGGGGATACGAACACTGAAGCTTTCTTT; CDR3: CASRTGDTNTEAFF
D: TRBD2; length: 14; V: TRBV6-4; size: once; J: TRBJ2-1; DNA: TGTGCCAGCAGTGTCCTAGCGGGATACAATGAGCAGTTCTTC; CDR3: CASSVLAGYNEQFF
D: TRBD2; length: 15; V: TRBV7-6; size: -; J: TRBJ2-7; DNA: TGTGCCAGCAGCCCCACAGCTGGACTAGCCTACGAGCAGTACTTC; CDR3: CASSPTAGLAYEQYF
D: -; length: 15; V: TRBV28; size: few; J: TRBJ1-1; DNA: TGTGCCAGCAGTCCAGGACTTCTGAGGAACACTGAAGCTTTCTTT; CDR3: CASSPGLLRNTEAFF
D: -; length: 14; V: TRBV6-5; size: -; J: TRBJ1-5; DNA: TGTGCCAGCAGGTTCAGGGGTAGCAATCAGCCCCAGCATTTT; CDR3: CASRFRGSNQPQHF
D: TRBD1; length: 13; V: TRBV12-3/TRBV12-4; size: -; J: TRBJ1-3; DNA: TGTGCCAGCAGGGAGCAGGGGGCGAACACCATATATTTT; CDR3: CASREQGANTIYF
D: -; length: 15; V: TRBV18; size: -; J: TRBJ2-7; DNA: TGTGCCAGCTCACCAGAACTAGGAGGTGTGCACGAGCAGTACTTC; CDR3: CASSPELGGVHEQYF
D: TRBD2; length: 16; V: TRBV7-6; size: -; J: TRBJ2-5; DNA: TGTGCCAGCAGCTTAGACGGACTAGCGGCTAGGGAGACCCAGTACTTC; CDR3: CASSLDGLAARETQYF
D: -; length: 15; V: TRBV9; size: -; J: TRBJ2-7; DNA: TGTGCCAGCAGTTCTGATGGGGGCCATAGGGACGAGCAGTACTTC; CDR3: CASSSDGGHRDEQYF
D: -; length: 17; V: TRBV5-1; size: -; J: TRBJ2-5; DNA: TGCGCCAGCAGCCGCAATCCCGCGGGCGCCGGGCAAGAGACCCAGTACTTC; CDR3: CASSRNPAGAGQETQYF
D: TRBD2; length: 13; V: TRBV11-2; size: -; J: TRBJ2-1; DNA: TGTGCCAGCAGCTTCGGGGGGAGAAATGAGCAGTTCTTC; CDR3: CASSFGGRNEQFF
D: -; length: 15; V: TRBV28; size: -; J: TRBJ1-3; DNA: TGTGCCAGCGGTCAAGGGGGGGCCTCTGGAAACACCATATATTTT; CDR3: CASGQGGASGNTIYF
D: TRBD1; length: 14; V: TRBV5-4; size: -; J: TRBJ1-6; DNA: TGTGCCAGCGGCCGGGACAGGGTCAATTCACCCCTCCACTTT; CDR3: CASGRDRVNSPLHF
D: -; length: 11; V: TRBV5-5; size: few; J: TRBJ2-7; DNA: TGTGCCAGCAGCTTGGCGTACGAGCAGTACTTC; CDR3: CASSLAYEQYF
D: TRBD2; length: 15; V: TRBV10-3; size: -; J: TRBJ2-1; DNA: TGTGCCATCAGTGGGGGACTAGCGGGAATAAATGAGCAGTTCTTC; CDR3: CAISGGLAGINEQFF
D: -; length: 14; V: TRBV18; size: -; J: TRBJ2-4; DNA: TGTGCCAGCTCACCACCAGTGGTCAAAAACATTCAGTACTTC; CDR3: CASSPPVVKNIQYF
D: TRBD2; length: 16; V: TRBV19; size: -; J: TRBJ2-7; DNA: TGTGCCAGTAGTCCTCGAGGTAGCGGGAGGAGATACGAGCAGTACTTC; CDR3: CASSPRGSGRRYEQYF